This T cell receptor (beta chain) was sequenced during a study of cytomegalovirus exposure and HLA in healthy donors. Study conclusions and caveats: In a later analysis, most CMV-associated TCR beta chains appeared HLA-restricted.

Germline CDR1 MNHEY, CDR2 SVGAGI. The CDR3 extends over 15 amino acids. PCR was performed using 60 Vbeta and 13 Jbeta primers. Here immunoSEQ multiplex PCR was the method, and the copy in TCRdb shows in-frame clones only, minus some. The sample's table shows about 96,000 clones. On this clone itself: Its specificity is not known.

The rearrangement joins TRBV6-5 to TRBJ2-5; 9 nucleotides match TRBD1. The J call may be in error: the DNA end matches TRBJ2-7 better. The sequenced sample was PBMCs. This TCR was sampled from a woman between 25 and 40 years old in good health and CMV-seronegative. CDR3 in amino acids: CASSYRGQGTYEQYF. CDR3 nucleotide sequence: TGTGCCAGCAGTTACAGGGGACAGGGCACCTACGAGCAGTACTTC.